This T cell receptor (beta chain) was sequenced for a study of blood T cell repertoires in COVID-19 (dated by TCRdb to the early 2020s). With respect to the entire study: Samples from collaborators originated in the United States, Italy and Spain and spanned both the acute and convalescent phases of COVID-19. The prospective study material was composed of cDNA or gDNA derived from T cells, B-cell-depleted T cells, or PBMCs. Deeply sampled blood TCRbeta repertoires from subjects exposed to, actively infected with, or recovered from COVID-19 were included in the dataset. The samples were drawn from two sources: the first 160 participants of the ongoing ImmuneRACE study, and approximately 1,300 subjects contributed by 6 global collaborators. The repertoires were released in a freely available public database intended as a resource for research on the immune response to SARS-CoV-2. Where available, HLA class I and class II types were obtained from metadata supplied by the sample provider rather than from assay-based typing. The sample metadata nearly always contained a de-identified subject ID, COVID-19 status, age in years and sex.

With regard to this clone: Its binding antigen is unknown. It has no much larger one-base neighbor in the sample; base qualities were not kept.

Enrolling through a virtual design, the prospective study's participants ranged in age from roughly 18 to 100 years and lived across 20 to 30 United States geographic areas. Cohort assignment in the prospective study relied on participant-reported clinical history from a screening survey and a study questionnaire. Recovered participants in ImmuneRACE Cohort 3 were defined as having two consecutive negative NP/OP PCR tests, clearance from a healthcare professional, or resolution of symptoms. In the prospective study, mobile phlebotomists collected whole blood, serum and a nasopharyngeal or oropharyngeal swab from each participant. Additional blood draws and questionnaires over a 2-month period could optionally be provided by prospective study participants. Blood samples from the prospective study were shipped frozen or at room temperature prior to DNA extraction. TCRbeta CDR3 regions were amplified from genomic DNA using the immunoSEQ Assay, a bias-controlled multiplex PCR. Concerning the study's data processing: Within the assay, amplification of reference gene primers was used to estimate how many nucleated cells each sample contained. To quantify the absolute abundance of each unique TCRbeta CDR3 rearrangement, sequence reads were collapsed and filtered. For each sample, productive Simpson clonality was calculated by taking the square root of Simpson's diversity index across productive rearrangements. TCRdb retrieved this table from immuneACCESS and kept in-frame rearrangements only. Not all clones are present; in checked studies, unresolved V genes account for under half, and no reason is known for the remainder. D and trimming were read from the DNA, whereas the V and J calls and clone size are those reported in that table. In this sample the table shows 310,000 or so clones, roughly 86% of which occur a single time. The ten largest make up around 9% of the sample.

Overall results and qualifications from the work: Clinical and demographic metadata were provided uncurated, with the amount varying by source and participant.

V is clipped by 6 bases and J by 5 bases, and the sequence between their germline boundaries is 13 bases long. The CDR3 covers 14 residues, taking in both the cysteine and the phenylalanine. The read is trimmed to its CDR3 DNA, 42 bases read in frame from base 1. From a lookup of the germline V gene, CDR1 and CDR2 are SGHTA and FQGNSA. Rearrangement joined TRBV7-2 to TRBJ1-4; possibly the D gene is TRBD1, per 6 matching bases. Sequencing was done on a sample of PBMCs or T cells enriched from blood (not recorded which). This TCR derives from a woman aged 18-35 years who had recovered from COVID-19. This receptor carries the CDR3 CASRPSRGNEKLFF. Here is the DNA: TGTGCCAGCAGGCCATCGAGGGGGAATGAAAAACTGTTTTTT.